The text below deals with one T cell receptor beta chain. The antigen remains unidentified. The sample belongs to a study of OX40 agonist ivuxolimab in advanced cancers. General observations from the study: Expanded peripheral T cells had an undetermined antigen specificity.

Germline V gives CDR1 GTSNPN, CDR2 SVGIG (reference sequence). CDR3 length: 14 residues. Trimming took off 2 bases at V and 2 bases at J, with 10 bases between the two ends. Method: immunoSEQ multiplex PCR; TCRdb's copy keeps in-frame clones and lacks some. The repertoire holds 9,500 to 15,000 clones, with about 83% as singletons. Individuals having autoimmune disease history or systemic immunosuppression were not enrolled. This sequence joins TRBV30 and TRBJ1-5, with D hard to call. The sequencing here drew on CD4+ or CD8+ T cells sorted from blood, taken in a trial of the OX40 agonist ivuxolimab. This TCR was sampled from an adult with an advanced solid tumor such as melanoma, head and neck, liver or kidney cancer. DNA for the CDR3: TGTGCCTGGAGTAAGCTTGTCGGCAATCAGCCCCAGCATTTT. Translation: CAWSKLVGNQPQHF.